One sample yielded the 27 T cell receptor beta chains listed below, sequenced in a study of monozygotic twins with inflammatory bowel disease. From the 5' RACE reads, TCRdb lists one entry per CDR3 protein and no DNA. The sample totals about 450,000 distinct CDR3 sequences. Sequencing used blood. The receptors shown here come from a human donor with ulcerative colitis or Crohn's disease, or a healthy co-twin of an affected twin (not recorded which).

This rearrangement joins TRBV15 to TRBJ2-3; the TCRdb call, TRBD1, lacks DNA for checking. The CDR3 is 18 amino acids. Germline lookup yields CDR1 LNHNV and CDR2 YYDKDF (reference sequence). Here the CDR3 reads CATSREGVTGRVTDTQYF. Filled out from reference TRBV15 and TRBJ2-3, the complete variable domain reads DAMVIQNPRYQVTQFGKPVTLSCSQTLNHNVMYWYQQKSSQAPKLLFHYYDKDFNNEADTPDNFQSRRPNTSFCFLDIRSPGLGDTAMYLCATSREGVTGRVTDTQYFGPGTRLTVL.

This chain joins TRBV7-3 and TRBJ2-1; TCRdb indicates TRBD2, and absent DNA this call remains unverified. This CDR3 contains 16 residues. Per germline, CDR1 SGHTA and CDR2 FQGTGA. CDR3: CASSLSPTSGSNEQFF.

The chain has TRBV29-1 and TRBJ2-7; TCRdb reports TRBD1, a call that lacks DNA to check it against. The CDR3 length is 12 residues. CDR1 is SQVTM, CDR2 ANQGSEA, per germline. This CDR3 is CSVVLQGYEQYF.

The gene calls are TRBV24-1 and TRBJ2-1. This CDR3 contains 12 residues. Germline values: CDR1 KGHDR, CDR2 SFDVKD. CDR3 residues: CATQGPYNEQFF.

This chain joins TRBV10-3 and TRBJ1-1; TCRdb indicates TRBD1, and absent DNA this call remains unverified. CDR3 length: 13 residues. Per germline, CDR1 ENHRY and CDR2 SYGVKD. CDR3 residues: CATSWGANTEAFF.

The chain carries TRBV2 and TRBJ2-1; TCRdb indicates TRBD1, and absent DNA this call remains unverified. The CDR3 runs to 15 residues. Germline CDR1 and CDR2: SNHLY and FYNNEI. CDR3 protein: CASKRGVHGVNEQFF.

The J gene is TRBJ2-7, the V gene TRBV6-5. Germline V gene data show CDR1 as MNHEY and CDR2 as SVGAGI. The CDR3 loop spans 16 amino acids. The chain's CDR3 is CASSTSDPKISYEQYF.

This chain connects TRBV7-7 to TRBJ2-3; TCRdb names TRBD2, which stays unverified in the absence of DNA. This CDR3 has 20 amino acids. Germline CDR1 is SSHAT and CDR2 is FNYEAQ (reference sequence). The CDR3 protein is CASSSPGLAGFCPSTDTQYF. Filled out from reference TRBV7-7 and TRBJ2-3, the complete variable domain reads GAGVSQSPRYKVTKRGQDVTLRCDPISSHATLYWYQQALGQGPEFLTYFNYEAQPDKSGLPSDRFSAERPEGSISTLTIQRTEQRDSAMYRCASSSPGLAGFCPSTDTQYFGPGTRLTVL.

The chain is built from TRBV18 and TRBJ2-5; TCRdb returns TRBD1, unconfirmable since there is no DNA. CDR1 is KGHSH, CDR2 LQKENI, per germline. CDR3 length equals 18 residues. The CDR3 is CASSPPSIVWGNEETQYF.

Here the CDR3 reads CASSQYRGGPSYEQYF. This rearrangement joins TRBV7-2 to TRBJ2-7; the TCRdb call, TRBD2, lacks DNA for checking. The CDR3 has 16 amino acids. CDR1 and CDR2 (germline): SGHTA, FQGNSA.

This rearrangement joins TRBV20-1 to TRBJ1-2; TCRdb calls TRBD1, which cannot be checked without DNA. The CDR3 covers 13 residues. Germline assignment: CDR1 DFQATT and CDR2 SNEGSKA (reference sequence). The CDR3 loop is CSAAGGGARGYTF.

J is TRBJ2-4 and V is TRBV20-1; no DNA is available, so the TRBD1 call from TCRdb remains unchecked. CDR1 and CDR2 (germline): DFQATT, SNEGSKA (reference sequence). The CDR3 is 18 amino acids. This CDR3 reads CSARGQGSSGPAKNIQYF.

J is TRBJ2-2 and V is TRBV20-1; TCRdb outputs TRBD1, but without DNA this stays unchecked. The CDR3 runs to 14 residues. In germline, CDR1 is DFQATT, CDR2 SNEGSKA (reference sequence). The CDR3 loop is CSAREGQGTGELFF.

This chain's CDR3 is CATRERVSTGDTQYF. The chain joins TRBV15 to TRBJ2-3. This CDR3 is built from 15 residues. Germline V gives CDR1 LNHNV, CDR2 YYDKDF (reference sequence).

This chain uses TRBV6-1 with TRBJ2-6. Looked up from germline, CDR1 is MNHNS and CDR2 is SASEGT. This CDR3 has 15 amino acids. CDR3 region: CASSQLVSGANVLTF.

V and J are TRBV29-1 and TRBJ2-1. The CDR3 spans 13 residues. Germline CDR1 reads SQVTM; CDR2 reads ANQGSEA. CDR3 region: CSVPNLGYNEQFF.

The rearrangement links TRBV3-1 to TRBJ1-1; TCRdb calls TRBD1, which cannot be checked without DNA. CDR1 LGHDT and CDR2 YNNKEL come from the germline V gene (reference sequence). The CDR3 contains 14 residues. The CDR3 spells CASSPHTSTGTAFF. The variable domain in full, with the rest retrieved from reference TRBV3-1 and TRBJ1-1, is DTAVSQTPKYLVTQMGNDKSIKCEQNLGHDTMYWYKQDSKKFLKIMFSYNNKELIINETVPNRFSPKSPDKAHLNLHINSLELGDSAVYFCASSPHTSTGTAFFGQGTRLTVV.

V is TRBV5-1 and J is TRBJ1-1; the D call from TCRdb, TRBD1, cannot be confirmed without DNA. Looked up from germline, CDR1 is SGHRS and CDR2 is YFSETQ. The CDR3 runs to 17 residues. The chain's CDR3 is CASSLWGGRNSNTEAFF.

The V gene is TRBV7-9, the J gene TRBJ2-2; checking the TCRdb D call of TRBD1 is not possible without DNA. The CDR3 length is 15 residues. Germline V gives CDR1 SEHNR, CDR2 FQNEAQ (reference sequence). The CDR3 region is CAVRTSDRGLGELFF. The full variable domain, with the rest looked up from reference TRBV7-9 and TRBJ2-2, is DTGVSQNPRHKITKRGQNVTFRCDPISEHNRLYWYRQTLGQGPEFLTYFQNEAQLEKSRLLSDRFSAERPKGSFSTLEIQRTEQGDSAMYLCAVRTSDRGLGELFFGEGSRLTVL.

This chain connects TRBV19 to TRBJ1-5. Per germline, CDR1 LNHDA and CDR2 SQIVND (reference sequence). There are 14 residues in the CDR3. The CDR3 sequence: CASSRDWLGQPQHF.

The CDR3 loop reads CASSVGVTLTGELFF. The V gene is TRBV9, the J gene TRBJ2-2. CDR1 SGDLS and CDR2 YYNGEE come from the germline V gene. The CDR3 is 15 amino acids.

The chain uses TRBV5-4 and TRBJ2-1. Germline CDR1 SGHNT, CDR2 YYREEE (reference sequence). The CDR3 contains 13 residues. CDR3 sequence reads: CASSSLQYNEQFF.

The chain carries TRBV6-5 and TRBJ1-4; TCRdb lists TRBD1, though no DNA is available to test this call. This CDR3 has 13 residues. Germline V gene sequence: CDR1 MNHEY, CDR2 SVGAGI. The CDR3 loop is CASSPRQGREVFF.

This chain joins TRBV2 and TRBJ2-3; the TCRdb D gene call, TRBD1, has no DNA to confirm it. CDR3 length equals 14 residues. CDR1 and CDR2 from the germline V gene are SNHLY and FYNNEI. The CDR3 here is CASTPAGVPDTQYF.

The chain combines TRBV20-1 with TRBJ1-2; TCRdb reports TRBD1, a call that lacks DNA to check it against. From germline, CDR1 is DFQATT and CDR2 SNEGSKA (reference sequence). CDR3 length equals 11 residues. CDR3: CSARAYPQGTF.

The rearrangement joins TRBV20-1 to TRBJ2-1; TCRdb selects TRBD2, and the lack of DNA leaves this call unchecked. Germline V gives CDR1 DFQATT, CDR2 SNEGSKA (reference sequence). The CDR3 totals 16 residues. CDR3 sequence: CSARRQVAGVNNEQFF.

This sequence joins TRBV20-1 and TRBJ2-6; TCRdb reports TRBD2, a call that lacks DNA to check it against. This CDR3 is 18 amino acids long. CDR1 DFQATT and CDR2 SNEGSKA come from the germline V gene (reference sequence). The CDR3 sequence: CSARVIAGGRSGANVLTF.